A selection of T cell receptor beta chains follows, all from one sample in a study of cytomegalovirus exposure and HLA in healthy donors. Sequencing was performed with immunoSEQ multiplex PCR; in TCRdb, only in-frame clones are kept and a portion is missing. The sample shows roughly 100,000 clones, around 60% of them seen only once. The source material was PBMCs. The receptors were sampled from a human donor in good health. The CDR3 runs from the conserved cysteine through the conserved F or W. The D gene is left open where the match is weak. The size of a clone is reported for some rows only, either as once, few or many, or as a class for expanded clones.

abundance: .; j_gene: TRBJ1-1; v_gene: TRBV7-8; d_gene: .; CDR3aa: CASSLAGALPSNTEAFF; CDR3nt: TGTGCCAGCAGCTTAGCGGGGGCGCTCCCCTCGAACACTGAAGCTTTCTTT
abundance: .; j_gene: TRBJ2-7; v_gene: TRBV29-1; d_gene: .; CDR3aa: CSVADSSYEQYF; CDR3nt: TGCAGCGTCGCGGACAGTTCCTACGAGCAGTACTTC
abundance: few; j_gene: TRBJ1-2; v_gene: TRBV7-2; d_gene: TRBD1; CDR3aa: CASSSIGTGGYTF; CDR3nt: TGTGCCAGCAGCTCAATTGGGACAGGCGGCTACACCTTC
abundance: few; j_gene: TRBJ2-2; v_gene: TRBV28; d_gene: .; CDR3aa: CASSLDRPTRGTGELFF; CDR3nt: TGTGCCAGCAGTTTGGACAGACCGACCCGGGGCACCGGGGAGCTGTTTTTT
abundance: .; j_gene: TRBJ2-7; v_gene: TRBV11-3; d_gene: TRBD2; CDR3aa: CASSTGLAGGQFFEQYF; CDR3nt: TGTGCCAGCAGCACGGGACTAGCGGGAGGGCAGTTCTTCGAGCAGTACTTC
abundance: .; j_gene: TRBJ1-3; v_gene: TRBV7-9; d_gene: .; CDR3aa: CASSLGTTGNTIYF; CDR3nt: TGTGCCAGCAGCTTAGGGACAACTGGAAACACCATATATTTT
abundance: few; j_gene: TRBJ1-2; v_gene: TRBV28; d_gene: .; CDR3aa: CASTTGLHGYTF; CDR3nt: TGTGCCAGCACCACAGGGCTCCATGGCTACACCTTC
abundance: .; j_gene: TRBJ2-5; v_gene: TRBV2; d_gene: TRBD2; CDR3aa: CASSEASGRVTQYF; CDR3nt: TGTGCCAGCAGTGAAGCTAGCGGGAGGGTGACCCAGTACTTC
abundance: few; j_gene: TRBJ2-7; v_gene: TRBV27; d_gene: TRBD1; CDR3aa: CASGQGAPYYEQYF; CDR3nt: TGTGCCAGCGGACAGGGGGCGCCTTATTACGAGCAGTACTTC
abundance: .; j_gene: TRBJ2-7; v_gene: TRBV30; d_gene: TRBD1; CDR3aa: CAWSRDRDFLSSYEQYF; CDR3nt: TGTGCCTGGAGCCGGGACAGGGATTTCTTAAGCTCCTACGAGCAGTACTTC
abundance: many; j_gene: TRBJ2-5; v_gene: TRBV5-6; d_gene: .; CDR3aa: CASSLSRQWGTQYF; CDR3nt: TGTGCCAGCAGCTTGTCCCGACAGTGGGGGACCCAGTACTTC
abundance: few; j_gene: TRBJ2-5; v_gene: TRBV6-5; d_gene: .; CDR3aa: CASSYSEASETQYF; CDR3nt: TGTGCCAGCAGTTACTCGGAGGCGTCAGAGACCCAGTACTTC
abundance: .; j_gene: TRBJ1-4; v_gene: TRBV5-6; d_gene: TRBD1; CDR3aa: CASSLTGGRKLFF; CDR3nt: TGTGCCAGCAGCTTAACAGGGGGACGGAAACTGTTTTTT
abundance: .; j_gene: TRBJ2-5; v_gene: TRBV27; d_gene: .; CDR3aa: CASSPDQETQYF; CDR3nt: TGTGCCAGCAGTCCCGACCAAGAGACCCAGTACTTC
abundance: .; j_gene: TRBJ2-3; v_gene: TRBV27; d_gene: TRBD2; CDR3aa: CASTPGLAGGDTQYF; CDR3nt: TGTGCCAGCACCCCTGGACTAGCGGGAGGAGATACGCAGTATTTT
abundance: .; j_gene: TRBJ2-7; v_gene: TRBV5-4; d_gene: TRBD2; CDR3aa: CASSLNLGGAYEQYF; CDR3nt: TGTGCCAGCAGCTTGAATCTCGGGGGGGCCTACGAGCAGTACTTC